This section outlines one T cell receptor beta chain sequence together with its context. No antigen is known for it. No base qualities exist here, and no much larger clone lies one base off it. This sample is drawn from a study of PD-1 blockade in classical Hodgkin lymphoma (dated by TCRdb to the early 2020s). For the wider study: Nivolumab dosing was 3 mg/kg intravenously every 2 weeks, continuing until either disease progression or unacceptable toxicity. To define a peripheral blood immune signature of response to PD-1 blockade in classical Hodgkin lymphoma, the study combined TCR beta sequencing with CyTOF.

Summary of the overall study and its limitations: Among trial patients, those achieving complete response had baseline diversity similar to that of newly diagnosed patients, while diversity was significantly lower in partial responders and progressors. By C4D1, a significant rise was seen in CD4+ TCR diversity but not in CD8+ TCR diversity (p=0.0027 vs p=0.16), and the rise was most apparent among complete responders (p=0.02). Newly diagnosed patients were reported to have lower baseline TCR diversity than healthy donors, and relapsed/refractory patients were reported to have lower baseline TCR diversity still. Only a single clinical trial cohort was studied, and what caused the repertoire differences, possibly disease activity or prior therapy, remained undefined. Lower diversity was observed in patients in whom nivolumab was started less than 1 year after ASCT, and these patients were excluded from later analyses so that confounding by immune reconstitution would be avoided.

The label giving this sample's time point can be read as: cycle 1 day 1 (C1D1), immediately before nivolumab initiation. Relapse after autologous stem cell transplantation had occurred in all trial patients, and cohorts A, B and C were distinguished by prior brentuximab vedotin exposure. A Miltenyi CD8+ T cell isolation kit was used for magnetic negative selection to purify CD8+ T cells from thawed PBMCs. The trial cohort was composed of over 50 patients with relapsed/refractory classical Hodgkin lymphoma, for whom complete response, partial response or progressive disease was recorded as best overall response. Trial patients were treated with single-agent nivolumab in the multi-cohort phase II CheckMate 205 trial. An independent review committee assessed best overall response using the 2007 International Working Group response criteria. Trial PBMCs were collected immediately before nivolumab initiation (C1D1) and during therapy at cycle 2 day 1 and cycle 4 day 1. Peripheral blood was collected in 8 mL Vacutainer Cell Preparation Tubes, from which PBMCs were isolated by centrifugation and then cryopreserved. Purified CD4+ and CD8+ fractions were prepared only for cases with an additional available PBMC sample. On LS columns in a quadroMACS separator, the magnetically labelled cells were depleted, and the flow-through was collected as the purified fraction.

From its cysteine to its phenylalanine, the CDR3 spans 14 amino acids. The only DNA kept is the CDR3, 42 bases in frame from the first base. Looking up the germline V gene yields CDR1 SGHAT and CDR2 FQNNGV. V is reduced by 0 bases and J by 3 bases, leaving a spacing of 9 bases between them. The Qiagen DNeasy kit was used to extract genomic DNA from unsorted PBMCs and from the negatively selected CD4+ and CD8+ fractions. Amplification of TCR beta CDR3 regions was done by immunoSEQ multiplex PCR with primers that anneal to V and J segments. A synthetic immune receptor repertoire was used to minimize amplification bias, and any remaining bias was removed computationally after sequencing. As for the authors' bioinformatics: Repertoire diversity was quantified as the Shannon entropy index using custom Python scripts. Unsorted, CD4+ and CD8+ repertoires were analyzed separately, except in combined analyses where CD4+ and CD8+ sequences were merged in silico. Clonal expansion was defined as at least a 2-fold frequency increase after treatment relative to C1D1, with a pseudocount of 0.5 for undetected baseline clones. Singleton clones were defined as clones with 0 or 1 copy at C1D1, and non-singleton clones were defined as clones with 2 or more copies. Clones expanded in unsorted samples were annotated as CD4+, CD8+ or unknown by matching protein sequences in sorted samples from the same patient. Wilcoxon tests were applied to paired samples to test diversity changes from C1D1 to C4D1. TCRdb mirrors the immuneACCESS table, restricted to in-frame sequences. Some clones are absent from its copies; in checked studies, under half trace to an unresolved V gene, and the reason for the others is unknown. V, J and clone size were drawn from that table, and D and trimming were deduced from the DNA. The sample table shows around 7,600 clones, and more than 70% are seen once. The ten largest clonotypes hold less than 25% of the sample.

The receptor was isolated from a human donor with classical Hodgkin lymphoma. The rearranged segments are TRBV11-2 and TRBJ2-7; too little of a D gene remains to name it. The sequencing here drew on CD8+ T cells from blood, taken at baseline. The encoded CDR3 is CASSLDDDGYEQYF. The sequenced DNA is TGTGCCAGCAGCTTAGATGATGACGGCTACGAGCAGTACTTC.